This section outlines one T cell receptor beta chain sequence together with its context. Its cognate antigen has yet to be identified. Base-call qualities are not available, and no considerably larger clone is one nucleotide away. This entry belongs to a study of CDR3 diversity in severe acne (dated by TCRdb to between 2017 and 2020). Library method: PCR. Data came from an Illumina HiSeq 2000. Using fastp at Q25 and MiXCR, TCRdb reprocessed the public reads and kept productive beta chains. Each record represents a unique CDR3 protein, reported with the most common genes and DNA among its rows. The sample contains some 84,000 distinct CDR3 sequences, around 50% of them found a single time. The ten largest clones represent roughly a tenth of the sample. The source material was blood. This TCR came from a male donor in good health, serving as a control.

At the DNA level, the sequence is TGTGCCAGCGGCAAATATTTCCTGGATGGCTACACCTTC. Its protein product is CASGKYFLDGYTF. The chain uses TRBV2 and TRBJ1-2; the D gene identity is not certain. Cut back by 8 bases and 6 bases, the V and J ends lie 16 bases apart. The CDR3 covers 13 residues, taking in both the cysteine and the phenylalanine. CDR3 DNA only is kept here, 39 bases in frame from base 1. From a lookup of the germline V gene, CDR1 and CDR2 are SNHLY and FYNNEI. The variable domain in full, with residues beyond the CDR3 obtained from the reference TRBV2 and TRBJ1-2 genes, is EPEVTQTPSHQVTQMGQEVILRCVPISNHLYFYWYRQILGQKVEFLVSFYNNEISEKSEIFDDQFSVERPDGSNFTLKIRSTKLEDSAMYFCASGKYFLDGYTFGSGTRLTVV.